This T cell receptor beta chain was sequenced during a study of blood T cell repertoires in COVID-19. On the study more broadly: Acute and convalescent COVID-19 samples came from the United States, Italy and Spain. From T cells, B-cell-depleted T cells, or PBMCs came the material, which was cDNA or gDNA.

CDR1 and CDR2 (germline): SGHAT, FQNNGV. V shed 7 bases and J 5 bases; nucleotides not matched to a gene: 3. The CDR3 spans 14 residues. The table lists this clone with a count of one. In the original processing: The authors estimated nucleated cell counts from reference gene primer amplification. Produced via immunoSEQ multiplex PCR; TCRdb's table is partial and in-frame only. The DNA was the basis for D and trimming; V, J and clone size are from that table. The sample records around 140,000 clones, under 90% being singletons. This receptor was taken from a man between 65 and 85 years old who had recovered from COVID-19. This chain links TRBV11-2 with TRBJ2-2, with 11 bases identical to TRBD2. The sequencing sample was made of peripheral blood. The CDR3 protein is CASIRLAGTGELFF. CDR3 DNA: TGTGCCAGCATCCGACTAGCGGGAACCGGGGAGCTGTTTTTT.